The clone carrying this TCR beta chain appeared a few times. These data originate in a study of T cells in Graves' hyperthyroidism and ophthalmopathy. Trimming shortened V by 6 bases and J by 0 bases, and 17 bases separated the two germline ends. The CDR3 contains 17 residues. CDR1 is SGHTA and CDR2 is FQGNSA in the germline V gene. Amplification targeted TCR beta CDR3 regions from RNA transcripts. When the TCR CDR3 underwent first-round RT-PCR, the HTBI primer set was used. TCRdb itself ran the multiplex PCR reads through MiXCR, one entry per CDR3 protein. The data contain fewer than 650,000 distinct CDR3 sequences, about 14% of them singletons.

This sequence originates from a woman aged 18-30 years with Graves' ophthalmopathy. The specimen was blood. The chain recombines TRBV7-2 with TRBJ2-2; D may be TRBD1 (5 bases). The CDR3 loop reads CASSYLSGWSNTGELFF. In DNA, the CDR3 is TGTGCCAGCAGTTATCTTTCAGGGTGGTCGAACACCGGGGAGCTGTTTTTT.